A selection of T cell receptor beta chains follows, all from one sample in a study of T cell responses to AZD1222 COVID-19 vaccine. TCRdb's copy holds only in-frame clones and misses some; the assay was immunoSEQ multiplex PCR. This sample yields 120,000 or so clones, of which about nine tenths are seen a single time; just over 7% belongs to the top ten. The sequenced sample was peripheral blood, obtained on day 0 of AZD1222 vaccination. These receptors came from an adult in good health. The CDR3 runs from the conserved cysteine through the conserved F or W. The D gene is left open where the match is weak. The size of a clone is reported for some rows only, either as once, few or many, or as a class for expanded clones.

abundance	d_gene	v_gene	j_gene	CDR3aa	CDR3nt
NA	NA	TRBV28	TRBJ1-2	CASSVNTYGYTF	TGTGCCAGCAGCGTTAACACCTATGGCTACACCTTC
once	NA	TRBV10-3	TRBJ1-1	CAIRSSGSEAFF	TGTGCCATCAGGAGCAGCGGTTCTGAAGCTTTCTTT
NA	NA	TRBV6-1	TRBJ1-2	CASRDGTNGYTF	TGTGCCAGCAGAGACGGTACTAATGGCTACACCTTC
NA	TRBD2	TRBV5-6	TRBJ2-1	CASSLGGTSATEFF	TGTGCCAGCAGCTTAGGAGGAACTAGCGCGACTGAGTTCTTC
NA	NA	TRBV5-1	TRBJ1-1	CASSLERGPNTEAFF	TGCGCCAGCAGCTTGGAAAGGGGACCTAACACTGAAGCTTTCTTT
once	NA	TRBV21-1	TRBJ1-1	CASSNMNTEAFF	TGTGCCAGCAGCAACATGAACACTGAAGCTTTCTTT
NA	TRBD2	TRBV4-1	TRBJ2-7	CASSLTSDYEQYF	TGCGCCAGCAGCCTGACTAGCGATTACGAGCAGTACTTC
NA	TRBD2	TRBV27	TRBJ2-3	CASSLIAGADTQYF	TGTGCCAGCAGTTTAATAGCGGGAGCAGATACGCAGTATTTT
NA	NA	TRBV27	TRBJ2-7	CASSPQGVGSYEQYF	TGTGCCAGCAGTCCACAGGGAGTGGGCTCCTACGAGCAGTACTTC
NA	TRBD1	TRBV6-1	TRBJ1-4	CASSELQGATNEKLFF	TGTGCCAGCAGTGAGTTACAGGGGGCAACTAATGAAAAACTGTTTTTT
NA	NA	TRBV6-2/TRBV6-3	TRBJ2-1	CASSSGGSSYNEQFF	TGTGCCAGCAGTTCCGGCGGGTCCTCCTACAATGAGCAGTTCTTC
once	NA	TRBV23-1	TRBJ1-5	CASSHYKSNQPQHF	TGCGCCAGCAGTCATTACAAAAGCAATCAGCCCCAGCATTTT
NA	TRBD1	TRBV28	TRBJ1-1	CASSYHQGQDVVRAFF	TGTGCCAGCAGTTACCACCAGGGACAGGACGTGGTTAGAGCTTTCTTT
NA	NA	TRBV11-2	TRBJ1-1	CASSLDLGTEAFF	TGTGCCAGCAGCTTAGATCTGGGAACTGAAGCTTTCTTT
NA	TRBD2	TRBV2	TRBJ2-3	CASSGSGGLAAPSDTQYF	TGTGCCAGCAGTGGAAGCGGGGGACTAGCGGCCCCCTCGGATACGCAGTATTTT
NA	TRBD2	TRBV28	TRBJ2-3	CASTPFPGLAPDTQYF	TGTGCCAGCACACCCTTCCCGGGACTAGCGCCGGATACGCAGTATTTT
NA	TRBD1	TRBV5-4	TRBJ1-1	CASSPEGARGTEAFF	TGTGCCAGCAGCCCGGAGGGGGCCCGTGGCACTGAAGCTTTCTTT
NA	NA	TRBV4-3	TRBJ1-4	CASSQAKGGDEKLFF	TGCGCCAGCAGCCAAGCTAAGGGCGGAGATGAAAAACTGTTTTTT
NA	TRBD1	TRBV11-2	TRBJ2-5	CASSVPGRGQETQYF	TGTGCCAGCAGCGTTCCGGGCAGGGGGCAAGAGACCCAGTACTTC
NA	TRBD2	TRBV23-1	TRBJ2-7	CASSQSRRLAGLYEQYF	TGCGCCAGCAGTCAATCCCGGCGACTAGCGGGACTTTACGAGCAGTACTTC
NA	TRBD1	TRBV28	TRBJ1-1	CASRGDRGEAFF	TGTGCCAGCAGGGGAGACAGGGGTGAAGCTTTCTTT
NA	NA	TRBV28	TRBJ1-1	CASSLSGYEAFF	TGTGCCAGCAGTTTATCCGGCTATGAAGCTTTCTTT
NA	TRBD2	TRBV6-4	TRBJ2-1	CASSAEGLAGGNEQFF	TGTGCCAGCAGTGCAGAAGGACTAGCGGGAGGTAATGAGCAGTTCTTC
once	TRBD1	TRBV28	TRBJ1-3	CASSFSRGNTIYF	TGTGCCAGCAGTTTTTCCAGGGGGAACACCATATATTTT
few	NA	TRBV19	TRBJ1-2	CASSPRTLMDGYTF	TGTGCCAGTAGTCCACGTACCCTGATGGATGGCTACACCTTC
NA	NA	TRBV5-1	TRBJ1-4	CASSFGQGNEKLFF	TGCGCCAGCAGCTTCGGACAAGGAAATGAAAAACTGTTTTTT
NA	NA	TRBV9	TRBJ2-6	CASSPTDMASAGANVLTF	TGTGCCAGCAGCCCTACGGATATGGCGAGCGCTGGGGCCAACGTCCTGACTTTC
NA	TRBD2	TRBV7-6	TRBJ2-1	CASSPSGATYNEQFF	TGTGCCAGCAGCCCTAGCGGGGCCACCTACAATGAGCAGTTCTTC
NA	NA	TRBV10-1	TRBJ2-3	CASSESGDYTDTQYF	TGCGCCAGCAGTGAGTCGGGCGATTACACAGATACGCAGTATTTT
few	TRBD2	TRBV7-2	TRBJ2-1	CASSLPGGYEQFF	TGTGCCAGCAGCTTACCGGGAGGGTATGAGCAGTTCTTC
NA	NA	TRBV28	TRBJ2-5	CASSLRWQGGETQYF	TGTGCCAGCAGTTTAAGGTGGCAGGGTGGGGAGACCCAGTACTTC
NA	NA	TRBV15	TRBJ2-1	CATSRVGGYYNEQFF	TGTGCCACCAGCAGGGTGGGTGGCTACTACAATGAGCAGTTCTTC
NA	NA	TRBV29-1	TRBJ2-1	CSVDQGQFF	TGCAGCGTTGACCAAGGGCAGTTCTTC
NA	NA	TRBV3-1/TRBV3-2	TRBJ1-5	CASSQDGSGQPQHF	TGTGCCAGCAGCCAAGATGGGTCCGGGCAGCCCCAGCATTTT
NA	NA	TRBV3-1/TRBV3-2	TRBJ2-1	CAREEQDNLIGSYNEQFF	TGTGCCAGAGAGGAACAGGACAATCTAATTGGGTCCTACAATGAGCAGTTCTTC
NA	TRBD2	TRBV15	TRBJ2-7	CATSKLAGPGSYEQYF	TGTGCCACCAGCAAACTAGCGGGCCCGGGATCGTACGAGCAGTACTTC
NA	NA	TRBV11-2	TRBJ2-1	CASSLRGAGVNEQFF	TGTGCCAGCAGCTTACGGGGTGCCGGCGTCAATGAGCAGTTCTTC
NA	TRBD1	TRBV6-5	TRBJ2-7	CASSRTGGSYEQYF	TGTGCCAGCAGTCGGACAGGGGGGTCCTACGAGCAGTACTTC
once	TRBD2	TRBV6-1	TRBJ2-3	CASSEAPSGRRTDTQYF	TGTGCCAGCAGTGAAGCACCTAGCGGGAGGAGAACAGATACGCAGTATTTT
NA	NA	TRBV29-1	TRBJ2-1	CSVAKGLAWNEQFF	TGCAGCGTCGCAAAGGGTCTAGCATGGAATGAGCAGTTCTTC
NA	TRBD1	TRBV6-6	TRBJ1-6	CASSVSGTGVNSPLHF	TGTGCCAGCAGTGTCAGCGGGACAGGGGTTAATTCACCCCTCCACTTT
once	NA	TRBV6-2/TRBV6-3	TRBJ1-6	CASSYSRNSPLHF	TGTGCCAGCAGTTACTCGCGTAATTCACCCCTCCACTTT